The 6 T cell receptor beta chains below were found in one sample sequenced in a study of cytomegalovirus exposure and HLA in healthy donors. Clones were sequenced by immunoSEQ multiplex PCR, and TCRdb holds only the in-frame ones, with some missing. The sample gives 90,000 to 130,000 clones, around 87% of which show up once; roughly 1.4% is in the top ten. Sequencing input: PBMCs. The receptors shown here come from a woman aged 25 to 39 in good health and CMV-seropositive.

Comments on this clone: At one end the junction does not follow the germline gene, possibly because of a read error. The genes are TRBV7-7 and TRBJ2-1; 10 nucleotides line up with TRBD2. The CDR3 spans 15 residues. Germline V CDR1 and CDR2: SSHAT, FNYEAQ (reference sequence). The CDR3 loop reads CASSPRAGGLGEQFF. CDR3 nucleotides: TGTGCTAGCAGCCCCCGAGCGGGGGGGCTCGGTGAGCAGTTCTTC.

This rearrangement joins TRBV10-3 to TRBJ2-3; D is unresolved. Per the germline V gene, CDR1 is ENHRY and CDR2 is SYGVKD. The length of the CDR3 is 12 residues. Trimming removed 5 bases at V and 3 bases at J, with 6 bases between. CDR3: CAISKTTDTQYF. The CDR3 region has the DNA TGTGCCATCAGTAAAACTACAGATACGCAGTATTTT.

The chain couples TRBV4-3 to TRBJ2-2, with TRBD2 matching over 12 bases. Germline loops: CDR1 LGHNA, CDR2 YSLEER. V shed 1 base and J 3 bases; nucleotides not matched to a gene: 0. This CDR3 comprises 16 residues. CDR3 sequence (DNA): TGCGCCAGCAGCCAAGGACTAGCGGGAGACACCGGGGAGCTGTTTTTT. This translates into CASSQGLAGDTGELFF.

This clone was seen a few times. The rearrangement links TRBV11-1 to TRBJ2-7, with 7 bases matching TRBD1. Per germline, CDR1 SGHAT and CDR2 FQDESV (reference sequence). The CDR3 spans 14 residues. Trimming at V came to 4 bases and at J to 0 bases, leaving 3 bases not matched to a gene. The CDR3 nucleotides read TGTGCCAGCAGCTGGACAGGCAGCTCCTACGAGCAGTACTTC. As protein: CASSWTGSSYEQYF.

The chain carries TRBV7-2 and TRBJ1-3, with D possibly matching TRBD1 (5 bases). V was pared by 5 bases and J by 4 bases, with 15 bases between. This CDR3 is built from 15 residues. CDR1 is SGHTA, CDR2 FQGNSA, per germline. The CDR3 nucleotides read TGTGCCAGCAGCGCGACAACAGGCATGGGAAACACCATATATTTT. Its translation is CASSATTGMGNTIYF.

The chain links TRBV13 to TRBJ2-1; D is possibly TRBD1 (6 bases). CDR1 and CDR2 (germline): PRHDT, FYEKMQ (reference sequence). The CDR3 sequence is 12 residues long. V was trimmed by 6 bases and J by 9 bases, leaving 12 bases between them. The CDR3 region has the DNA TGTGCCAGCAGTATACAGGGCATTGAGCAGTTCTTC. Protein product: CASSIQGIEQFF.